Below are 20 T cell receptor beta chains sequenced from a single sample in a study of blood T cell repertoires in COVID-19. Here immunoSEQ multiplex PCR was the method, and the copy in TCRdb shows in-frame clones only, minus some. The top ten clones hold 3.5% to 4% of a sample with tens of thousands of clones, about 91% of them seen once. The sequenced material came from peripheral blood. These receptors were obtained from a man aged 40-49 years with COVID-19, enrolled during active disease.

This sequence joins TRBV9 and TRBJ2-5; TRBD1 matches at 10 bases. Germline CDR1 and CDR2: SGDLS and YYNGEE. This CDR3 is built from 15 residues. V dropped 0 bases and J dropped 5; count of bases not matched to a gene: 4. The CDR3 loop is CASSVGLDRGETQYF. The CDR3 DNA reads TGTGCCAGCAGCGTAGGTCTGGACAGGGGGGAGACCCAGTACTTC.

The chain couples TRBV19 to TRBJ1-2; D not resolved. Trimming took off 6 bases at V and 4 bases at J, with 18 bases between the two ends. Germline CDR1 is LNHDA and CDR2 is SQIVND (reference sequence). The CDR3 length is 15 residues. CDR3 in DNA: TGTGCCAGTAGCCTAGGACGGACTACGGGCTATGGCTACACCTTC. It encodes CASSLGRTTGYGYTF.

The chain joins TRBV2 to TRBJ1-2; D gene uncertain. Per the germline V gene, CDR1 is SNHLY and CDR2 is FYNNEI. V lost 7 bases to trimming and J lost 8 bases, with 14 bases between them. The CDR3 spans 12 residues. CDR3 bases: TGTGCCAGCACCGACAAGTGGCTGGGCTACACCTTC. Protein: CASTDKWLGYTF.

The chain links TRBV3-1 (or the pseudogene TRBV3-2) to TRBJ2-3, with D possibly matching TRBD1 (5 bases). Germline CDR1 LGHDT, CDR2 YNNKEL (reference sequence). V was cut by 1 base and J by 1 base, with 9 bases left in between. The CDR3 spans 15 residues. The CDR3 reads CASSQGQWGTDTQYF. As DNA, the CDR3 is TGTGCCAGCAGCCAAGGACAGTGGGGCACAGATACGCAGTATTTT.

The DNA of the CDR3 is TGTGCCAGCAGCAAAACTGGGACTAGCGGGAGGAATGAGCAGTTCTTC. This translates into CASSKTGTSGRNEQFF. The chain is built from TRBV7-9 and TRBJ2-1; TRBD2 matches at 15 bases. With 5 bases clipped from V and 7 bases from J, the junction kept 6 bases outside the gene matches. Germline CDR1 and CDR2: SEHNR and FQNEAQ (reference sequence). This CDR3 contains 16 residues. Filled out from reference TRBV7-9 and TRBJ2-1, the complete variable domain reads DTGVSQNPRHKITKRGQNVTFRCDPISEHNRLYWYRQTLGQGPEFLTYFQNEAQLEKSRLLSDRFSAERPKGSFSTLEIQRTEQGDSAMYLCASSKTGTSGRNEQFFGPGTRLTVL.

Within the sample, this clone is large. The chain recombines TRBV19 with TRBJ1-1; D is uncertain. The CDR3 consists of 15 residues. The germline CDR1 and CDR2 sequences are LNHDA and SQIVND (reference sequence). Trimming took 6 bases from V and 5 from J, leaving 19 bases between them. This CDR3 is CASRFSTQSPTEAFF. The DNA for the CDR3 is TGTGCCAGTAGATTCTCGACACAGTCCCCGACTGAAGCTTTCTTT. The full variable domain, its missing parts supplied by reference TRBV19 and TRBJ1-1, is DGGITQSPKYLFRKEGQNVTLSCEQNLNHDAMYWYRQDPGQGLRLIYYSQIVNDFQKGDIAEGYSVSREKKESFPLTVTSAQKNPTAFYLCASRFSTQSPTEAFFGQGTRLTVV.

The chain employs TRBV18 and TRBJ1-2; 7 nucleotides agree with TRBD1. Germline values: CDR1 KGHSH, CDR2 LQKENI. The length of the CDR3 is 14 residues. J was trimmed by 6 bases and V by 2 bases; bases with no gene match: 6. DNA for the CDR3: TGTGCCAGCTCACCAGAGACAGGGCTAGATGGCTACACCTTC. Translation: CASSPETGLDGYTF.

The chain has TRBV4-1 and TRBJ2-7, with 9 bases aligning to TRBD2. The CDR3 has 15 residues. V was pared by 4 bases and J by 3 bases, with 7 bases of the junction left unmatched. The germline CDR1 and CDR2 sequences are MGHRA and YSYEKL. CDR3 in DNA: TGCGCCAGCAGCCGGACTAGCGAGCTTATCTACGAGCAGTACTTC. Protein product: CASSRTSELIYEQYF.

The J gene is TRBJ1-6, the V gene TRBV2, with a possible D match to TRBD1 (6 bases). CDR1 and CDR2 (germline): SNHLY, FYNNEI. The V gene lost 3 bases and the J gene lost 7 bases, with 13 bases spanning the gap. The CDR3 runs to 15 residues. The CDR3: CASSDRGARNSPLHF. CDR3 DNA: TGTGCCAGCAGTGACCGGGGGGCGAGGAATTCACCCCTCCACTTT.

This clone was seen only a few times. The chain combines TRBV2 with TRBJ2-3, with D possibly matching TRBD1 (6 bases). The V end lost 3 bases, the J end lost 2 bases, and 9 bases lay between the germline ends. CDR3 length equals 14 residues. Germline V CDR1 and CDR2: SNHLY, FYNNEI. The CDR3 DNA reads TGTGCCAGCAGTGACACAGGGAACACAGATACGCAGTATTTT. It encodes CASSDTGNTDTQYF.

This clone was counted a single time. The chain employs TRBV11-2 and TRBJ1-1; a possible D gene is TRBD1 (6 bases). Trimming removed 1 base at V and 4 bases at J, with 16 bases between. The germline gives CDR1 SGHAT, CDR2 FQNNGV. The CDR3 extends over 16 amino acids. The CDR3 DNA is TGTGCCAGCAGCTTAGCTATCGGACAGCTCGGCACTGAAGCTTTCTTT. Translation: CASSLAIGQLGTEAFF. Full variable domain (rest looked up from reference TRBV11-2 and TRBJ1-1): EAGVAQSPRYKIIEKRQSVAFWCNPISGHATLYWYQQILGQGPKLLIQFQNNGVVDDSQLPKDRFSAERLKGVDSTLKIQPAKLEDSAVYLCASSLAIGQLGTEAFFGQGTRLTVV.

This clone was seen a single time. CDR3 residues: CASSRDNSGANVLTF. The CDR3 DNA is TGCGCCAGCAGTCGGGACAACTCTGGGGCCAACGTCCTGACTTTC. The V call is TRBV23-1, the J call TRBJ2-6, with D possibly being TRBD1 (6 bases). TRBV23-1 is assigned to the ORF class and has an uncertain function. Between the trimmed V and J ends, which lost 4 bases and 0 bases, there was a span of 7 bases. The CDR3 covers 15 residues.

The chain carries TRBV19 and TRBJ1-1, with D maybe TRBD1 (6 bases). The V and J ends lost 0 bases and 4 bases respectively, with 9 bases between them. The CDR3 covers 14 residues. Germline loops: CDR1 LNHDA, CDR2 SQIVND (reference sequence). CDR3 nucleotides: TGTGCCAGTAGTATAGATGGGGGCGGCACTGAAGCTTTCTTT. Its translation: CASSIDGGGTEAFF. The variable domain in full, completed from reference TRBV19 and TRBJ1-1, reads DGGITQSPKYLFRKEGQNVTLSCEQNLNHDAMYWYRQDPGQGLRLIYYSQIVNDFQKGDIAEGYSVSREKKESFPLTVTSAQKNPTAFYLCASSIDGGGTEAFFGQGTRLTVV.

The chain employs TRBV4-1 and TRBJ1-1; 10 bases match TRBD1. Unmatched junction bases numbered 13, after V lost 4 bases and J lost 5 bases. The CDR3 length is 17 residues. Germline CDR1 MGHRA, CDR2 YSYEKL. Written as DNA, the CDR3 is TGCGCCAGCAGCCGAATCCCAGGGGGGACAGGGGAGACTGAAGCTTTCTTT. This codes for CASSRIPGGTGETEAFF.

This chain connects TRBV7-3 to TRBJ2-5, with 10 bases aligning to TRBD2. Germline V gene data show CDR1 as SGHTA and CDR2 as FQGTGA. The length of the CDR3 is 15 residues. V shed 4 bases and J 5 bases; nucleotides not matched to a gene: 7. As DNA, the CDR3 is TGTGCCAGCAGCTCCCTAGCGGGGGCCGGGGAGACCCAGTACTTC. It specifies CASSSLAGAGETQYF.

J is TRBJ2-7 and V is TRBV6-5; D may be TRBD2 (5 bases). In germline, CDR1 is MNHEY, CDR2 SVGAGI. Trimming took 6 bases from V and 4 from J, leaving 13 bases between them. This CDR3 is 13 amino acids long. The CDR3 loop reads CASRGDGKYEQYF. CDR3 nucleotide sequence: TGTGCCAGCAGAGGTGACGGGAAATACGAGCAGTACTTC.

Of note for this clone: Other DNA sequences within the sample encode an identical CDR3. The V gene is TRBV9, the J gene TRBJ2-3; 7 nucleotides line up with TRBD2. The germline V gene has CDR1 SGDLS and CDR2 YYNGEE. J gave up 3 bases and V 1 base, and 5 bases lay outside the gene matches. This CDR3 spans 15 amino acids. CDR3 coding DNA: TGTGCCAGCAGCGTATTGGGGCGGGGGACAGATACGCAGTATTTT. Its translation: CASSVLGRGTDTQYF.

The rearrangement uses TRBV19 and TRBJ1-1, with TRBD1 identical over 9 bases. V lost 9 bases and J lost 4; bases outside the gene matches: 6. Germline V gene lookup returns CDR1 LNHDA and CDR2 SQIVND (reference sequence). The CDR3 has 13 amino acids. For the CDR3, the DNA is TGTGCCAGCGGGACAGGGTTGAGCACTGAAGCTTTCTTT. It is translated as CASGTGLSTEAFF.

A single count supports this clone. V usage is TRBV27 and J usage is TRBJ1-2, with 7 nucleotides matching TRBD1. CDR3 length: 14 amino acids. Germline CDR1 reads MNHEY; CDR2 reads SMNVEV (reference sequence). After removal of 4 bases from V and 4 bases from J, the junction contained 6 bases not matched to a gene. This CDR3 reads CASSSTDRTYGYTF. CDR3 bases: TGTGCCAGCAGTTCCACGGACAGGACCTATGGCTACACCTTC.

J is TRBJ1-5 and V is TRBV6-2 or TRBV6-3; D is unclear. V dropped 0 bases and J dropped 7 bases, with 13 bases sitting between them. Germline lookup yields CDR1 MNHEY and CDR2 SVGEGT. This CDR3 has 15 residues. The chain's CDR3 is CASSYSESARQPQHF. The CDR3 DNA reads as TGTGCCAGCAGTTACTCGGAATCGGCGAGGCAGCCCCAGCATTTT.